This passage covers 5 T cell receptor beta chains from one sample sequenced in a study of Tregs in tolerant kidney transplant recipients. Method: immunoSEQ multiplex PCR; TCRdb's copy keeps in-frame clones and lacks some. The sample consists of 50,000 to 80,000 clones, 98% of them appearing once. The starting material was Tregs from blood, obtained before the transplant. The receptors derive from a human donor who received a combined kidney and bone marrow transplant.

The CDR3 reads CASLVSGSDYGYTF. CDR3 bases: TGTGCCTCCTTAGTTTCGGGGTCCGACTATGGCTACACCTTC. This chain links TRBV28 with TRBJ1-2; D is unresolved. V shed 11 bases and J shed 3 bases, with 19 bases lying between them. This CDR3 is built from 14 residues. Germline V gene data show CDR1 as MDHEN and CDR2 as SYDVKM.

This clone has a single count. The chain combines TRBV7-9 with TRBJ2-3; D ambiguous. Germline V gene sequence: CDR1 SEHNR, CDR2 FQNEAQ (reference sequence). V was clipped by 1 base and J by 10 bases, with 18 bases between them. This CDR3 is built from 15 residues. CDR3 DNA sequence: TGTGCCAGCAGCTTAGTAATCTCCAGGCCAGGCCCGCAGTATTTT. Its translation: CASSLVISRPGPQYF.

The chain combines TRBV6-6 with TRBJ1-5; 7 positions match TRBD1. Germline V gives CDR1 MNHNY, CDR2 SVGAGI (reference sequence). V lost 7 bases, J lost 2 bases, and 8 bases stayed unmatched. The CDR3 totals 15 residues. Here the CDR3 reads CASTPGGVGNQPQHF. CDR3 coding DNA: TGTGCCAGCACCCCAGGGGGAGTGGGCAATCAGCCCCAGCATTTT.

This clone is a singleton in its sample. The CDR3 nucleotides are TGCAGCGTTGTGTCGGGGACACCCTACAATGAGCAGTTCTTC. It is translated as CSVVSGTPYNEQFF. The rearrangement links TRBV29-1 to TRBJ2-1; D is perhaps TRBD1 (6 bases). There are 14 residues in the CDR3. Germline assignment: CDR1 SQVTM and CDR2 ANQGSEA. V lost 4 bases, J lost 2 bases, and 12 bases lay in between.

The chain joins TRBV5-1 to TRBJ2-5; D ambiguous. The CDR3 has 13 amino acids. Trimming took 2 bases from V and 4 from J, leaving 9 bases between them. The germline gives CDR1 SGHRS, CDR2 YFSETQ. The CDR3 coding sequence is TGCGCCAGCAGCTTTCAAATCGGAGAGACCCAGTACTTC. Translating it yields CASSFQIGETQYF. The variable domain in full, with the rest retrieved from reference TRBV5-1 and TRBJ2-5, is KAGVTQTPRYLIKTRGQQVTLSCSPISGHRSVSWYQQTPGQGLQFLFEYFSETQRNKGNFPGRFSGRQFSNSRSEMNVSTLELGDSALYLCASSFQIGETQYFGPGTRLLVL.